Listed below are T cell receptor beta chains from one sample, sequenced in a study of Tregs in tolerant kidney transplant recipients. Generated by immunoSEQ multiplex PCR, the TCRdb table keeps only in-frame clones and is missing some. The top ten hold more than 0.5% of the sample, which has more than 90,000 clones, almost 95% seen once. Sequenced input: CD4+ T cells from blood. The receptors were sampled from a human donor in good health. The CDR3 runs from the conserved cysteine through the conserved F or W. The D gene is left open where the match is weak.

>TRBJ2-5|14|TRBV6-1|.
CASSSPPSQETQYF
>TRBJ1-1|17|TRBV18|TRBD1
CASSRGAEQGVNTEAFF
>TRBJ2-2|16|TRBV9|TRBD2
CASSVGGSGRVGELFF
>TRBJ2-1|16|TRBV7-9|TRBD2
CASSLLAGGSYNEQFF
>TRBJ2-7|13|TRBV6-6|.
CASSPPNFREQYF
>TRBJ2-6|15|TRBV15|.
CATSRDRSGANVLTF
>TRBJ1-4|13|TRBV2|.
CASRGQTNEKLFF
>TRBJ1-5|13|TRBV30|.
CAWSPSSNQPQHF
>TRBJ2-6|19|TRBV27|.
CASSPSTWTAVSGANVLTF
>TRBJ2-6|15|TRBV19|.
CASTKRTGGANVLTF
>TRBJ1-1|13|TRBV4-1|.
CASSLGGSAEAFF
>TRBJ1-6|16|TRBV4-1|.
CASSQDLAKINSPLHF
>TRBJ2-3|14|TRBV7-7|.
CASSSGGWLDTQYF
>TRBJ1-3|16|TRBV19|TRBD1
CATSDPGTGDGNTIYF
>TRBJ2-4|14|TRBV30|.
CAWSVRPAVSIQYF
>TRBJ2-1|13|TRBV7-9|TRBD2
CASMAGGYNEQFF
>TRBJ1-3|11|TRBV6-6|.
CASGPGNTIYF
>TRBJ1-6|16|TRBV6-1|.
CASSEAGRTGVGILHF
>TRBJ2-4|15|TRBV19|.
CASRARGGAKNIQYF
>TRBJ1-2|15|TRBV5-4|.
CASSPPGGKGYGYTF
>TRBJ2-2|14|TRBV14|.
CASSQQLNTGELFF
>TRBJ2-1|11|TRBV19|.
CASSIGLEQFF
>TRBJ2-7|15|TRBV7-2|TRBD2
CASSLGGRALYEQYF
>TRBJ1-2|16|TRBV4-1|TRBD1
CASSQETGPPNYGYTF
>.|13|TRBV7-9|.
CASSLWGSYEQYF
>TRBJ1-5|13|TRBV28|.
CASSPPVNQPQHF
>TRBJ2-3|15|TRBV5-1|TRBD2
CASSGGLVNSDTQYF
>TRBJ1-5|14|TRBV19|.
CASSNGRGNQPQHF
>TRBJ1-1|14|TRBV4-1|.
CASSQVVAVTEAFF
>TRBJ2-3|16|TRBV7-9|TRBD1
CASSRATGVRTDTQYF
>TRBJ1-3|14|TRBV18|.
CASSLQSSGNTIYF
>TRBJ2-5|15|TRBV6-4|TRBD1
CASSRGTGGTETQYF
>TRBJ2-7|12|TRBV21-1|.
CASSKAACEQYF
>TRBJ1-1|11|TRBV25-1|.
CASSRNTEAFF
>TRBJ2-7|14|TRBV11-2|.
CASSLRAQTYEQYF
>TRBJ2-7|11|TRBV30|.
CAWSPGQASYF
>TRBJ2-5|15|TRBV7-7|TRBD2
CASSFTAGGEETQYF
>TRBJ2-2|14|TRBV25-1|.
CASRGPGFTGELFF
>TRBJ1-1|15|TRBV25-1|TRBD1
CASSDPGTGDTEAFF
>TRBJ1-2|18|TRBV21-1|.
CASSKDDRRIQNNYGYTF
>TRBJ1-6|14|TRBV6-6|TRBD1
CASSPRDRNSPLHF
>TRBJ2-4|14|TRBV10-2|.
CASSLGGAKNIQYF
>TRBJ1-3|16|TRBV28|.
CASSFGMTLAGNTIYF
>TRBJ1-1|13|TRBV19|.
CASKEQMNTEAFF
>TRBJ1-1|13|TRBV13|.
CASALQGNTEAFF
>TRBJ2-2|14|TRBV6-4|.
CASRPLANTGELFF
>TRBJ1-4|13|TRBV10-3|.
CATQGRTNEKLFF
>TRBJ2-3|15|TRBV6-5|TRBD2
CASSRLAGEKDTQYF
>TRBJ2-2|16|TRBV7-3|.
CASSPGRSANTGELFF
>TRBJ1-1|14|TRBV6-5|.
CASTRSGEGSEAFF
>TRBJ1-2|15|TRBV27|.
CASSLRLKDDYGYTF
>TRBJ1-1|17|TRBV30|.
CAWSVSFWGTQNTEAFF
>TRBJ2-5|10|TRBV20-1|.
CSARKETQYF
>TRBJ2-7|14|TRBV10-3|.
CANWVGPRWYEQYF
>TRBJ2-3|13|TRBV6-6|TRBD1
CASRTGGTDTQYF
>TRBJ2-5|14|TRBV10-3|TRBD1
CAISESGQGQTQYF
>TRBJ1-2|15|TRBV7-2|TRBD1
CASSLAGQGNYGYTF
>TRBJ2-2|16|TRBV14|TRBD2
CASSQSGTPNTGELFF
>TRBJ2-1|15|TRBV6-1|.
CASSPTWGVDNEQFF
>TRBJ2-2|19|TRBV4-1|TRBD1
CASSQDRPRTGWDTGELFF